This is a list of T cell receptor beta chains from one sample in a study of T cells after yellow fever vaccination. TCRdb reanalysed the 5' RACE reads using MiXCR and keeps one entry per CDR3 protein. Here the sample spans under 250,000 distinct CDR3 sequences, 6.5% to 8.5% being singletons. Material: CD4+ T cells sorted from PBMCs, obtained 15 days after the yellow fever booster vaccination. The receptor source for this set is a man younger than 40 who received the YFV17D yellow fever vaccine. Both conserved end residues are part of each CDR3. The D gene is left open where the match is weak. Expanded clones are given a class, and other clones once, few, many or no size at all.

v_call,d_call,clone_size,j_call,cdr3_nt,cdr3_aa
TRBV7-2,-,-,TRBJ2-2,TGTGCCAGCAGCGTTAGGTACACCGGGGAGCTGTTTTTT,CASSVRYTGELFF
TRBV28,-,-,TRBJ1-4,TGTGCCAGCAGTTATGAGGGGAGTAGTGAAAAACTGTTTTTT,CASSYEGSSEKLFF
TRBV7-2,-,-,TRBJ1-2,TGTGCCAGCAGCTCCAGGGCGCGGGAAAAGGGCTACACCTTC,CASSSRAREKGYTF
TRBV5-1,-,many,TRBJ1-1,TGCGCCAGCAGCTTGGAGGCGAGAACTGAAGCTTTCTTT,CASSLEARTEAFF
TRBV14,-,-,TRBJ1-5,TGTGCCAGCAGCCAAGGAGGGGCAGGCGGTCAGCCCCAGCATTTT,CASSQGGAGGQPQHF
TRBV5-4,TRBD1,-,TRBJ2-3,TGTGCCAGCAGCTTGGGACAGGGACAGGGAGATACGCAGTATTTT,CASSLGQGQGDTQYF
TRBV19,-,few,TRBJ1-1,TGTGCCAGTAGTTTCCGGGTGACTGAAGCTTTCTTT,CASSFRVTEAFF
TRBV29-1,-,-,TRBJ1-1,TGCAGCGTTGATGGGGAGGGGAGGACTGAAGCTTTCTTT,CSVDGEGRTEAFF
TRBV7-2,-,-,TRBJ2-7,TGTGCCAGCAGCTTAAGGAGGGGGGGCGAACCCGACTACGAGCAGTACTTC,CASSLRRGGEPDYEQYF
TRBV21-1,-,many,TRBJ2-3,TGTGCCAGCGCTCACGTCGGGCAGGCGGCAGATACGCAGTATTTT,CASAHVGQAADTQYF
TRBV5-1,TRBD1,many,TRBJ2-1,TGCGCCAGCAGCTTGGGACAGGGAAATAACAATGAGCAGTTCTTC,CASSLGQGNNNEQFF
TRBV9,-,many,TRBJ2-7,TGTGCCAGCAGCGTCGGCTCGAGCTCCTACGAGCAGTACTTC,CASSVGSSSYEQYF
TRBV12-3/TRBV12-4,TRBD2,many,TRBJ2-7,TGTGCCAGCAGAAGATCCTCAACTAGCGGGGACTACGAGCAGTACTTC,CASRRSSTSGDYEQYF
TRBV19,-,many,TRBJ2-2,TGTGCCAGTATCCCGTCCCCCGTAGCCGGGGAGCTGTTTTTT,CASIPSPVAGELFF
TRBV20-1,-,-,TRBJ2-6,TGCAGTGCTAATCCGAGCTCTGGGGCCAACGTCCTGACTTTC,CSANPSSGANVLTF
TRBV12-3/TRBV12-4,-,-,TRBJ1-4,TGTGCCAGCAGTTTAGACTCGGCCCAGCGAAAACTGTTTTTT,CASSLDSAQRKLFF
TRBV5-1,TRBD2,-,TRBJ2-2,TGCGCCAGCAGCTGGGAGGGAGCGAACACCGGGGAGCTGTTTTTT,CASSWEGANTGELFF
TRBV15,-,-,TRBJ2-5,TGTTCCACCAGCGCAGCCAGACCAGGGACCCAAGAGACCCAGTACTTC,CSTSAARPGTQETQYF
TRBV12-3/TRBV12-4,-,many,TRBJ2-1,TGTGCCAGCAGTTTGGGGGCAGGGTCTATCCACAATGAGCAGTTCTTC,CASSLGAGSIHNEQFF
TRBV20-1,TRBD2,few,TRBJ2-3,TGCAGTGCTCCCCCTTCAACTAGCGGGGGCGGAGTAATCACAGATACGCAGTATTTT,CSAPPSTSGGGVITDTQYF
TRBV3-1,TRBD2,-,TRBJ2-7,TGTGCCAGCAGCCCCCGACTAGCGGGAGGGACACGCTACGAGCAGTACTTC,CASSPRLAGGTRYEQYF